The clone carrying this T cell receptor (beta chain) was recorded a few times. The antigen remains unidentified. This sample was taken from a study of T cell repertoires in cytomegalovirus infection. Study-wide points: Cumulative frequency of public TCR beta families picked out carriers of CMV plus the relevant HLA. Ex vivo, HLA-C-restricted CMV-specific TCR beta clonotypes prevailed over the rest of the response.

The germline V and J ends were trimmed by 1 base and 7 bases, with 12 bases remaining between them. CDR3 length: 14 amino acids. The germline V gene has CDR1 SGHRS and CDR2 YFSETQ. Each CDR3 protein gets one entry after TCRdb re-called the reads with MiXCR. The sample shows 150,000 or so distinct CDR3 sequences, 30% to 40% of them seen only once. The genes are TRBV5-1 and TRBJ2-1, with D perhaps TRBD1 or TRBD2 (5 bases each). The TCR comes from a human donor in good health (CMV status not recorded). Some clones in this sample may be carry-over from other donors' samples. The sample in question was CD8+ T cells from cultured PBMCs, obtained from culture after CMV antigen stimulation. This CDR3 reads CASSLSGPGNEQFF. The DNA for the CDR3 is TGCGCCAGCAGCTTGTCAGGGCCGGGGAATGAGCAGTTCTTC. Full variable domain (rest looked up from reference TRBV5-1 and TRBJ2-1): KAGVTQTPRYLIKTRGQQVTLSCSPISGHRSVSWYQQTPGQGLQFLFEYFSETQRNKGNFPGRFSGRQFSNSRSEMNVSTLELGDSALYLCASSLSGPGNEQFFGPGTRLTVL.